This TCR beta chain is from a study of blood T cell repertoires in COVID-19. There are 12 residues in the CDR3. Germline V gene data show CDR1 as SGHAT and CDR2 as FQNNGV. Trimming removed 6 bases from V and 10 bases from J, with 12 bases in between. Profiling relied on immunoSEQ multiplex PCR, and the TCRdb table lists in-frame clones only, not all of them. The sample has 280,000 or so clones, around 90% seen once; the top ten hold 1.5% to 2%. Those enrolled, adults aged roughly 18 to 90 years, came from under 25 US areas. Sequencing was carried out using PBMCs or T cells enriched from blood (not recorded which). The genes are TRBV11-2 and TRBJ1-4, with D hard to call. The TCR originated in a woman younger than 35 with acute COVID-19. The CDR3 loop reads CASSSGGGKLFF. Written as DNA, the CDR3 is TGTGCCAGCAGTTCGGGAGGAGGAAAACTGTTTTTT. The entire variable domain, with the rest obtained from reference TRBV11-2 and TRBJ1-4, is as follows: EAGVAQSPRYKIIEKRQSVAFWCNPISGHATLYWYQQILGQGPKLLIQFQNNGVVDDSQLPKDRFSAERLKGVDSTLKIQPAKLEDSAVYLCASSSGGGKLFFGSGTQLSVL.